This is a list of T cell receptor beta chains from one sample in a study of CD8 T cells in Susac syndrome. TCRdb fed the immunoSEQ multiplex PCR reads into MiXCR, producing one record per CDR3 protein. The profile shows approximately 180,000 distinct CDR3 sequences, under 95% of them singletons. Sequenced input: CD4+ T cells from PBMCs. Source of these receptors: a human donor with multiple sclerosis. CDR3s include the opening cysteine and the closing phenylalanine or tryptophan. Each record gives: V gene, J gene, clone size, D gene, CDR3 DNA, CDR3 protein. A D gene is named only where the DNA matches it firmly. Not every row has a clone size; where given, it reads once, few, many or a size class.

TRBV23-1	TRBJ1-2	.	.	TGCGCCAGCAGTCAATCGGGAATGATAGGCAGAAACTATGGCTACACCTTC	CASSQSGMIGRNYGYTF
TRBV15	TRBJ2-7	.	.	TGTGCCACCAGCAGAGATCTTGGACTTACCGCGAATTTCTACGAGCAGTACTTC	CATSRDLGLTANFYEQYF
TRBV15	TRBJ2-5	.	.	TGTGCCACCAGCAGAGGGTCGTGGCAGGGAGGGACCCAGTACTTC	CATSRGSWQGGTQYF
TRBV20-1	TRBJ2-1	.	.	TGCAGTGCTAACCCAGGACGTAAACTAGCCAATGAGCAGTTCTTC	CSANPGRKLANEQFF
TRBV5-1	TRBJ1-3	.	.	TGCGCCAGCAGCTTGGGGCCTGGACGTCGCTCTGGAAACACCATATATTTT	CASSLGPGRRSGNTIYF
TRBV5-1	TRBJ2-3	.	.	TGCGCCAGCAGGGGCGGAGATACGCAGTATTTT	CASRGGDTQYF
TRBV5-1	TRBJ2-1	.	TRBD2	TGCGCCAGCACCCCCCCGGGACTAGCGGGAGGCGATGAGCAGTTCTTC	CASTPPGLAGGDEQFF
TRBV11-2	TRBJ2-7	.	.	TGTGCCAGCAGCAAAGTGGCGTACGAGCAGTACTTC	CASSKVAYEQYF
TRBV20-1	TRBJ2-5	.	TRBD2	TGCAGTGCCCAACTAGCGGGAGTTGAAGAGACCCAGTACTTC	CSAQLAGVEETQYF
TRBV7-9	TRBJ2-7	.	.	TGTGCCAGCAGCTTAGAGGGTGGCGGGTCGGAGCAGTACTTC	CASSLEGGGSEQYF
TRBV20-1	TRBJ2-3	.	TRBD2	TGCAGTGCCGAAGGTGCGGGGGCAGATACGCAGTATTTT	CSAEGAGADTQYF
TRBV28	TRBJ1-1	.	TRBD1	TGTGCCAGCAGTTTGACAGGGTACCCGGCTTTCTTT	CASSLTGYPAFF
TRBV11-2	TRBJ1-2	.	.	TGTGCCAGCAGCTTACCCTGGGAGAGTTTTGGCTACACCTTC	CASSLPWESFGYTF
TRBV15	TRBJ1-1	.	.	TGTGCCACGAGTACCACTGAAGCTTTCTTT	CATSTTEAFF
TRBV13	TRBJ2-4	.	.	TGTGCCAGCAGCCAGACAGGCCCCAAAAACATTCAGTACTTC	CASSQTGPKNIQYF
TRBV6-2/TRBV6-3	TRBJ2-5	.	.	TGTGCCAGCAGCCCCAATTGGGGCGCAGAGACCCAGTACTTC	CASSPNWGAETQYF
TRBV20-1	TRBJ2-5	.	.	TGCAGTGCTCCGCCGGGGGACCAAGAGACCCAGTACTTC	CSAPPGDQETQYF
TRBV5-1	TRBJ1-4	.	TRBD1	TGCGCCAGCAGCTTGGCCGGGACAGATGAAAAACTGTTTTTT	CASSLAGTDEKLFF
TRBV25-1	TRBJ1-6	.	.	TGTGCCAGCAGTGAGGACGGTTATTCACCCCTCCACTTT	CASSEDGYSPLHF
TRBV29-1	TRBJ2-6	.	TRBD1	TGCAGCGTCAGGACAGGTGCCGGGGCCAACGTCCTGACTTTC	CSVRTGAGANVLTF
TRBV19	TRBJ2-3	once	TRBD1	TGTGCCAGTGGTCCGACAGGGGCGAGGGATACGCAGTATTTT	CASGPTGARDTQYF
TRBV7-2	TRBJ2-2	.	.	TGTGCCAGCAGCTTAGATCAGACCCCCGGGGAGCTGTTTTTT	CASSLDQTPGELFF
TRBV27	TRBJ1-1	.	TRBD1	TGTGCCAGCAGTTTAATGGACAGGGCCACTGAAGCTTTCTTT	CASSLMDRATEAFF
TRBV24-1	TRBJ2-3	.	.	TGTGCCACCAGTGATTTCGTTGGAGGAGCAGATACGCAGTATTTT	CATSDFVGGADTQYF
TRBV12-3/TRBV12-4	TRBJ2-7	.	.	TGTGCCAGCAGCCCTGGGGGAGTGCCGACCTACGAGCAGTACTTC	CASSPGGVPTYEQYF
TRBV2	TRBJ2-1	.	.	TGTGCCAGCAGTGACGGGCCAGAGCAGTTCTTC	CASSDGPEQFF
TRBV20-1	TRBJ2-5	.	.	TGCAGTGCTCAGCGCGGCCCGGAAGAATTTGGGACCCAGTACTTC	CSAQRGPEEFGTQYF
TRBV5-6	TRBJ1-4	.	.	TGTGCCAGCAGCCCTTCGGGATCTAATGAAAAACTGTTTTTT	CASSPSGSNEKLFF
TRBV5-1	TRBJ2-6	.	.	TGCGCCAGCAGCCAGCAGTGGACTGGGGCCAACGTCCTGACTTTC	CASSQQWTGANVLTF
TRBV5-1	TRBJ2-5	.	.	TGCGCCAGCAGCTTGAACAGGGCTCAAGAGACCCAGTACTTC	CASSLNRAQETQYF
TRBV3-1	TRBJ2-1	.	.	TGTGCCAGCAGCCAAGATCCCGTTCTAGGAAGGGTTGAGCAGTTCTTC	CASSQDPVLGRVEQFF
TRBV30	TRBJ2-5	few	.	TGTGCCTGGAGTCGGGAGACCCAGTACTTC	CAWSRETQYF
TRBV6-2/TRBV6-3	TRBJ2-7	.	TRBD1	TGTGCCAGCAGAACAGGGGGAGCCTACGAGCAGTACTTC	CASRTGGAYEQYF
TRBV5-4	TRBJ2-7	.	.	TGTGCCAGCAGCTTGGACAACTACGAGCAGTACTTC	CASSLDNYEQYF
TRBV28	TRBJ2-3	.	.	TGTGCCGTACCGGCTGATACGCAGTATTTT	CAVPADTQYF
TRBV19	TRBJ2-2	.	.	TGTGCCAGTAGTTCACGAAACACCGGGGAGCTGTTTTTT	CASSSRNTGELFF
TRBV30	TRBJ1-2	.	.	TGTGCCTTCGGGACACAACGCTACACCTTC	CAFGTQRYTF
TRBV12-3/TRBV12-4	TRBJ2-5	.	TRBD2	TGTGCCAGCAGTTCCAGCGGGGAAGGGGAGACCCAGTACTTC	CASSSSGEGETQYF
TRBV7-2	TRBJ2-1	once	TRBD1	TGTGCCAGCAGCCTCTCCGGGACAGGGGGAACCAATGAGCAGTTCTTC	CASSLSGTGGTNEQFF
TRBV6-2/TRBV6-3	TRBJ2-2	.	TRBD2	TGTGCCAGCAGCCCGACTAGCGGGAGGGCCGGGGAGCTGTTTTTT	CASSPTSGRAGELFF
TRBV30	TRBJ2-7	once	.	TGTGCCTGGAGACGAGGGGCTAACGAGCAGTACTTC	CAWRRGANEQYF
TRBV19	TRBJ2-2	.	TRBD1	TGTGCCAGTAGCCGGGACAGGGGCACCGGGGAGCTGTTTTTT	CASSRDRGTGELFF
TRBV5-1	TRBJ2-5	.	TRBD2	TGCGCCAGCAGCTTGGACATAGCGGGGGCTTCAGGGACCCAGTACTTC	CASSLDIAGASGTQYF
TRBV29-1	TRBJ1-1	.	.	TGCAGCGTTGAGGGGGCGGTTGCTGAAGCTTTCTTT	CSVEGAVAEAFF
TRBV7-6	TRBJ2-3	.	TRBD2	TGTGCCAGCAATCCGACTAGCGAGGGCACAGATACGCAGTATTTT	CASNPTSEGTDTQYF
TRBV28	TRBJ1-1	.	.	TGTGCCAGCAGTTTAATCGGGAACACTGAAGCTTTCTTT	CASSLIGNTEAFF
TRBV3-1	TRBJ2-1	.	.	TGTGCCAGCAGCCAAAGTCGGACGGACAATGAGCAGTTCTTC	CASSQSRTDNEQFF
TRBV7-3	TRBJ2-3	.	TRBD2	TGTGCCAGCAGCTCTATGGGAGGGTCAGATACGCAGTATTTT	CASSSMGGSDTQYF
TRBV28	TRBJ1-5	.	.	TGTGCCAGCAGCTCCCGAGGAAGAGGGCGACATCAGCCCCAGCATTTT	CASSSRGRGRHQPQHF
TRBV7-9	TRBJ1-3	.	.	TGTGCCAGCAGCTGGGTCTCTGGAAACACCATATATTTT	CASSWVSGNTIYF
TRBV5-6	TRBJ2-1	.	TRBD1	TGTGCCAGCAGCCAACGGGACAGGGACAACAATGAGCAGTTCTTC	CASSQRDRDNNEQFF
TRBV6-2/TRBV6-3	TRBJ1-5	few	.	TGTGCCAGCAGTTACTCCTCTGGGCATCAGCCCCAGCATTTT	CASSYSSGHQPQHF
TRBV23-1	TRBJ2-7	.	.	TGCGCCAGCAGTCACTTTTCAGGGGTTGACGAGCAGTACTTC	CASSHFSGVDEQYF
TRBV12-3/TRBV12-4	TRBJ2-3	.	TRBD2	TGTGCCAGCAGTTTAGGAGTAGCGGGGGGGCCAGATACGCAGTATTTT	CASSLGVAGGPDTQYF
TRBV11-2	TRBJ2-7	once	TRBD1	TGTGCCAGCAGCGCGACAGGGCGCGAGCAGTACTTC	CASSATGREQYF
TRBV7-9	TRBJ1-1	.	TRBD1	TGTGCCAGCACCCCGTTTCGGACAGGGGGGTCCCTCGCTGAAGCTTTCTTT	CASTPFRTGGSLAEAFF
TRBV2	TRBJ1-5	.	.	TGTGCCAGCAGGTCGTCCTCCCAGCCCCAGCATTTT	CASRSSSQPQHF
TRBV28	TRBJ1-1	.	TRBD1	TGTGCCAGCAGTTCGGGGACAGGGGGGCCCACTGAAGCTTTCTTT	CASSSGTGGPTEAFF
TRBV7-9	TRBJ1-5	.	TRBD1	TGTGCCAGCACGGTCGGGACAGCCGATCAGCCCCAGCATTTT	CASTVGTADQPQHF